A single sample gave rise to the 5 T cell receptor beta chains below, sequenced in a study of cytomegalovirus exposure and HLA in healthy donors (TCRdb year 2017). Library construction relied on the immunoSEQ multiplex PCR assay. The multiplex PCR relied on a mix of 60 forward primers for TCR Vbeta segments and 13 reverse primers for TCR Jbeta segments. Entries here come from immuneACCESS through TCRdb and include only in-frame sequences with V and J called. Some clones fail to appear in such tables; in the studies checked, an unresolved V gene covers under half of the shortfall, and the cause of the remainder is unknown. This sample gives almost 85,000 clones in total; roughly 78% of them show up just once. 2.5% of the sample goes to the ten largest clones. What was sequenced was PBMCs. These receptors all stem from a male donor in good health and CMV-seropositive.

The V call is TRBV4-3, the J call TRBJ2-7; D is unresolved. Germline assignment: CDR1 LGHNA and CDR2 YSLEER. The CDR3 sequence is 12 residues long. The V and J ends lost 5 bases and 2 bases respectively, with 7 bases between them. Here the CDR3 reads CASSERPYEQYF. The CDR3 DNA follows: TGCGCCAGCAGCGAGCGACCCTACGAGCAGTACTTC.

The V and J genes are TRBV5-1 and TRBJ2-7; possible D gene TRBD1, 6 bases. The germline CDR1 and CDR2 sequences are SGHRS and YFSETQ. V was cut by 5 bases and J by 0 bases, with 15 bases left in between. The CDR3 loop spans 15 amino acids. CDR3 loop: CASRAGSQGSYEQYF. The CDR3 DNA sequence: TGCGCCAGCAGAGCCGGGTCACAGGGCTCCTACGAGCAGTACTTC.

The chain couples TRBV19 to TRBJ2-7; D may be TRBD2 (6 bases). This CDR3 contains 14 residues. CDR1 and CDR2 (germline): LNHDA, SQIVND (reference sequence). V lost 6 bases, J lost 1 base, and 13 bases lay in between. CDR3 in DNA: TGTGCCAGTAGCATCACGGGAGCTTCCTACGAGCAGTACTTC. It is translated as CASSITGASYEQYF.

CDR3 sequence: CASSPGRDRALLPYF. The CDR3, as DNA: TGTGCCAGCAGCCCGGGACGAGACAGGGCTCTTCTCCCTTACTTC. The gene calls are TRBV5-4 and TRBJ2-7, with 7 nucleotides matching TRBD1. J lost 13 bases, V lost 4 bases, and 20 bases had no gene match. This CDR3 is 15 amino acids long. The germline gives CDR1 SGHNT, CDR2 YYREEE (reference sequence).

The J gene is TRBJ2-7, the V gene TRBV19; D possibly corresponds to TRBD2 (5 bases). This CDR3 spans 14 amino acids. Trimming pared 0 bases from V and 5 bases from J, leaving 11 bases between. Germline V CDR1 and CDR2: LNHDA, SQIVND (reference sequence). The CDR3 region is CASSIERERDEQYF. The CDR3 coding sequence is TGTGCCAGTAGTATAGAACGGGAACGGGACGAGCAGTACTTC.